This entry is about one T cell receptor beta chain. No antigen is known for it. No much larger clone exists at a distance of one base, and base qualities are not known. The sample is drawn from a study of T cell responses to AZD1222 COVID-19 vaccine (dated by TCRdb to the early 2020s). Concerning the study at large: AZD1222 recipients whose second dose came at about 4 weeks and those whose second dose came at about 12 weeks were combined into one group, since spike-specific TCR depth and breadth did not differ between the two schedules. A total of about 230 trial participants underwent TCR sequencing, of whom 207 received two doses of AZD1222 and about 25 received two doses of the MenACWY control vaccine. Trial participants were enrolled by age into subgroups of 18-55, 56-69 and 70-plus years, and around 150, 28 and 57 TCR-sequenced participants, respectively, were included in these subgroups.

The germline V gene provides CDR1 ENHRY and CDR2 SYGVKD. There are 15 amino acids in the CDR3, from cysteine to phenylalanine inclusive. Just the 45-base CDR3 DNA is kept, in frame starting at base 1. Compared with germline, V lacks 3 bases and J lacks 2 bases; bases without a gene match: 5. Broad study findings and their caveats: Most participants were white British and females outnumbered males, and the authors suggested that clonal diversity may have been underestimated. Epitopes outside the regions mutated in the B.1.351 and B.1.1.7 variants were reportedly recognized by nearly half of the unique spike-specific TCRs. No day 14 peak-response samples were available, so repertoires were characterized only after the peak T cell response. After two AZD1222 doses, spike-specific TCR breadth and depth were significantly higher than at day 0 and than in MenACWY recipients. In the small 56-69-year group, the increase in depth fell short of significance, most likely because of low power. Vaccine-associated CD4 TCRs spanned the whole spike protein, with dominant responses in regions 160-218 and 743-854. Conclusions about previously exposed vaccinees are limited, since just a handful of AZD1222 recipients were seropositive for SARS-CoV-2 at baseline.

The CDR3 regions of human TCRbeta chains were analyzed by immunosequencing. The source study handled its data this way. Repertoire TCRs were checked for matches against a reference library of SARS-CoV-2-specific TCRs that had been generated using the MIRA antigen-specificity platform. Breadth was defined as the fraction of unique TCRs that were SARS-CoV-2-associated, and depth was defined as the fraction of total T cells that were SARS-CoV-2-associated. Using the MIRA data, every spike-specific TCR was mapped to the spike region that the TCR reacted to and assigned to either a CD4 or a CD8 class. Log10-transformed breadth and depth values were compared by one-way ANOVA with Sidak's multiple comparisons tests. In TCRdb, the immuneACCESS table is reduced to in-frame sequences with V and J assigned. These tables do not hold every clone; where another copy was compared, an unresolved V gene accounts for under half, and the others remain unexplained. The DNA gave D and trimming, while V, J and clone size come from that table. This sample is represented by fewer than 120,000 clones; roughly 90% of them were singletons. The ten biggest clones cover under 10% of the sample.

The time point label for this specimen denotes: baseline before first vaccination. Vaccinee samples came from UK trials COV001 and COV002, including a single-blind randomized controlled phase 2/3 trial of AZD1222 (ChAdOx1 nCoV-19) in healthy adults. For TCRbeta chain sequencing, PBMC samples from trial participants were taken at day 0 and at day 28 after the second dose. This TCR derives from an adult in good health. This receptor chain uses TRBV10-3 and TRBJ2-3, with 7 bases aligning to TRBD1. Sequenced material: peripheral blood, taken on day 0 of AZD1222 vaccination. For the CDR3, the sequence is CAISETGQYTDTQYF. The base sequence is TGTGCCATCAGTGAAACGGGACAGTACACAGATACGCAGTATTTT.